This T cell receptor beta chain was sequenced in a study of T-cell reconstitution after alpha-beta-depleted transplantation in children. V lost 4 bases and J 1 base, leaving 11 bases between the germline ends. In germline, CDR1 is DFQATT, CDR2 SNEGSKA (reference sequence). This CDR3 spans 14 amino acids. A TCRbeta library incorporating unique molecular identifiers was prepared. One entry per CDR3 protein results from TCRdb running MiXCR on the PCR reads. The profile shows about 470,000 distinct CDR3 sequences, 43% of them singletons. Study results and limitations: Reportedly, alpha-beta T cells present about two months post-transplant originated from several hundred expanded clones of graft origin. Recipient T cells and thymic progenitors that survived were the source of the high TCRbeta diversity seen at day 60 in some patients. Fresh T-cell production supplied most of the T-cell counts and diversity seen one year after transplant.

This clonotype has a count of ten or more. Its cognate antigen is unknown. The chain links TRBV20-1 to TRBJ2-1; D possibly corresponds to TRBD2 (6 bases). The sequences come from PBMCs, collected before TCRalphabeta/CD19-depleted stem cell transplant. This TCR was recovered from a girl aged 2 to 9 with aplastic anemia, due to receive a stem cell transplant. The CDR3 nucleotides read TGCAGTGCTATGACGGGACTGTCCTACAATGAGCAGTTCTTC. It is translated as CSAMTGLSYNEQFF.